These 9 T cell receptor beta chains were all obtained from the same sample, sequenced in a study of shared clonotypes between healthy human individuals. Data came from immunoSEQ multiplex PCR; TCRdb stores just in-frame clones and leaves some out. The sample shows a few hundred thousand clones, approximately 97% of them seen only once. Material for sequencing was naive CD4+ T cells sorted from blood. Subset meaning: CD45RA+ positively selected. The receptor source for this set is a woman aged 30 to 39 in good health.

The V call is TRBV12-5, the J call TRBJ2-3; D unclear. The CDR3 spans 15 residues. The germline V and J ends were trimmed by 3 bases and 3 bases, with 13 bases remaining between them. Per the germline V gene, CDR1 is LGHNT and CDR2 is FRNRAP. The CDR3 region is CASGFLPQETDTQYF. The CDR3 DNA sequence: TGTGCTAGTGGTTTCTTACCCCAGGAGACAGATACGCAGTATTTT.

This chain connects TRBV6-1 to TRBJ2-3; D unresolved. The germline V and J ends were trimmed by 0 bases and 4 bases, with 14 bases remaining between them. Germline V lookup: CDR1 MNHNS, CDR2 SASEGT. The CDR3 length is 16 residues. The CDR3 nucleotides read TGTGCCAGCAGTGAAGCGCCGAGGTCGGTCGCAGATACGCAGTATTTT. It is translated as CASSEAPRSVADTQYF.

The chain has TRBV5-6 and TRBJ1-2; D is ambiguous. Between the trimmed V and J ends, which lost 2 bases and 6 bases, there was a span of 11 bases. The CDR3 extends over 13 amino acids. In germline, CDR1 is SGHDT, CDR2 YYEEEE. CDR3 residues: CASSLVGGDGYTF. The CDR3 nucleotides read TGTGCCAGCAGCTTAGTCGGCGGGGATGGCTACACCTTC.

A remark on this clone: Different DNA sequences within this sample yield the same CDR3. V usage is TRBV28 and J usage is TRBJ2-7; D gene uncertain. Trimming removed 2 bases at V and 0 bases at J, with 5 bases between. The CDR3 spans 13 residues. Looked up from germline, CDR1 is MDHEN and CDR2 is SYDVKM. CDR3 region: CASSLGNSYEQYF. CDR3 bases: TGTGCCAGCAGTTTAGGCAACTCCTACGAGCAGTACTTC.

The rearrangement links TRBV6-1 to TRBJ2-5, with TRBD2 matching over 8 bases. V gave up 2 bases and J gave up 5 bases; unmatched junction bases: 7. CDR3 length: 15 residues. Germline assignment: CDR1 MNHNS and CDR2 SASEGT. The DNA of the CDR3 is TGTGCCAGCAGTGAAAATACTAGCGGAGGGGAGACCCAGTACTTC. Translating gives CASSENTSGGETQYF.

The CDR3 loop is CASSLFLDSNQPQHF. In DNA form, the CDR3 reads TGTGCCAGCAGTTTATTTTTGGATAGCAATCAGCCCCAGCATTTT. This sequence joins TRBV27 and TRBJ1-5, with D unclear. Per germline, CDR1 MNHEY and CDR2 SMNVEV (reference sequence). The CDR3 runs to 15 residues. V shed 1 base and J shed 0 bases, with 7 bases lying between them.

The gene calls are TRBV5-1 and TRBJ1-1, with D perhaps TRBD1 (5 bases). CDR1 is SGHRS, CDR2 YFSETQ, per germline. V was cut by 0 bases and J by 4 bases, with 19 bases left in between. The CDR3 has 17 residues. The CDR3 sequence: CASSLVQGSTDGTEAFF. In nucleotides, the CDR3 is TGCGCCAGCAGCTTGGTTCAGGGAAGTACGGACGGCACTGAAGCTTTCTTT.

The rearrangement joins TRBV5-8 to TRBJ2-7; D gene uncertain. The V gene's germline CDR1 is SGHTS and CDR2 YDEGEE. The CDR3 consists of 17 residues. V was shortened by 4 bases and J by 4 bases, with 24 bases between the two germline ends. This CDR3 is CASSLALGLPTPYEQYF. CDR3 nucleotides: TGTGCCAGCAGCCTGGCCCTTGGGCTGCCGACCCCTTACGAGCAGTACTTC.

The V call is TRBV12-5, the J call TRBJ2-1; 9 nucleotides agree with TRBD1. Per the germline V gene, CDR1 is LGHNT and CDR2 is FRNRAP. V lost 0 bases and J lost 0; bases outside the gene matches: 15. The CDR3 sequence is 21 residues long. The CDR3 is CASGLVNYRGLWGDSYNEQFF. DNA of the CDR3: TGTGCTAGTGGTTTGGTAAACTACAGGGGGCTGTGGGGGGACTCCTACAATGAGCAGTTCTTC.